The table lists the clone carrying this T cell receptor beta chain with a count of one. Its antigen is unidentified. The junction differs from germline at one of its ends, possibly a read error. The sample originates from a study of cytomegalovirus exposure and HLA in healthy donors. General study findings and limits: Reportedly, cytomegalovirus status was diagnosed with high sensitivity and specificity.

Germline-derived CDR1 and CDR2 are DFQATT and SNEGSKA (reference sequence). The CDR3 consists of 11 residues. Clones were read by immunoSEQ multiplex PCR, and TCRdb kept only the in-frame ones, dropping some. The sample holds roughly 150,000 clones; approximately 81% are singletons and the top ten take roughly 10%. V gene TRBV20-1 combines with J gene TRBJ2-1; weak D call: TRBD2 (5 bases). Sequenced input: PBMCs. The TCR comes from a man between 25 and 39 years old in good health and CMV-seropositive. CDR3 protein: CSDRRENEQFF. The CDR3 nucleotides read TGCAGTGATAGAAGGGAGAATGAGCAGTTCTTC.